Sequencing of this TCR beta chain was carried out in a study of STAT3 mutations in large granular lymphocyte leukemia (dated by TCRdb to 2018 to 2020). For the study in its entirety: Roughly half of the T-LGLL patients who were sequenced longitudinally carried canonical activating STAT3 mutations. More than half of T-LGLL patients received one or more immunosuppressive therapy regimens, with hematologic response in around 40% of those treated. Serial deep sequencing of TCRbeta CDR3 and STAT3 was performed in patients with T-cell large granular lymphocyte leukemia to reconstruct clonal hierarchy and dynamics. From an initial cohort of hundreds of LGL patients, roughly 17 representative T-LGLL cases were selected for longitudinal TCRbeta and STAT3 sequencing. As controls, the study also included longitudinal sequencing of two patients with natural killer LGL leukemia. For each patient, sequencing was performed at an average of about 4.3 time points, with a range of 2 to 8 samplings. The research as a whole found: Several patients had a dominant TCR clone burden greater than the STAT3 mutant burden, which suggests that the STAT3 mutation arose secondarily within a clone that had already expanded. The linking of therapy response to changes in TCR clonal burden was complicated by variable intervals between samplings and differing treatment regimens. Because no samples were available when a clone first appeared, clonal expansion was inferred from samplings taken at other points. At least one immunodominant TCRbeta clonotype was identified in every T-LGLL patient, and multiple immunodominant subclonotypes were identified in about half of the T-LGLL patients. Persisting codominant clonotypes in some patients meant a small but highly pathogenic clone may have been missed. TCR clonotype switching after therapy was seen in about 35% of the 18 patients, with all newly emerging clones being STAT3 wild type.

The same DNA, extracted from blood mononuclear cells, served for both TCR sequencing and STAT3 sequencing. TCRbeta libraries were sequenced on an Illumina MiSeq, and an average of about 40,773 productive templates per sample was obtained. TCRbeta CDR3 libraries were generated with the immunoSEQ assay using multiplex PCR amplification. Turning to the authors' computational methods: Repertoire diversity was calculated as previously defined, with values near 0 taken to indicate extremely monoclonal samples. Held by TCRdb, this immuneACCESS table contains in-frame sequences only and omits some clones. Under half of the omission traces to an unresolved V gene where checked; the cause of the rest is unknown. From that table come the V and J calls and clone size; the DNA was used to work out D and trimming. The sample records approximately 3,700 clones, roughly 82% of which are singletons. The ten top clones hold around 87% of the sample.

From its cysteine to its phenylalanine, the CDR3 spans 15 amino acids. The DNA shown is the 45-base CDR3, in frame from base 1. Taken from the germline V gene, the CDR1 and CDR2 loops are SGHRS and YFSETQ. V sheds 3 bases and J sheds 2 bases, leaving 15 bases between their ends. Worth noting for this clone: Its specific antigen is unknown. Base qualities are missing; no much larger clone stands one base away.

This sequence uses TRBV5-1 and TRBJ2-7; confidence is insufficient to name the D gene. Input material: peripheral blood mononuclear cells. This clonotype was sampled from a boy aged 10-17 years with T-cell large granular lymphocyte leukemia. Some clones in this sample may be carry-over from other donors' samples. The age is the age at diagnosis. The CDR3 is CASSSTDIVPYEQYF. The bases read TGCGCCAGCAGCTCAACCGATATAGTCCCCTACGAGCAGTACTTC. With the portions outside the CDR3 filled from the reference TRBV5-1 and TRBJ2-7 genes, the complete variable region becomes KAGVTQTPRYLIKTRGQQVTLSCSPISGHRSVSWYQQTPGQGLQFLFEYFSETQRNKGNFPGRFSGRQFSNSRSEMNVSTLELGDSALYLCASSSTDIVPYEQYFGPGTRLTVT.